This T cell receptor (beta chain) was identified during a study of T cell changes during pregnancy in multiple sclerosis. TCRdb's copy holds only in-frame clones and misses some; the assay was immunoSEQ multiplex PCR. The sample holds roughly 61,000 clones; 90% to 95% are singletons and the top ten take about 1.8%. Looked up from germline, CDR1 is MNHNY and CDR2 is SVGAGI (reference sequence). V lost 7 bases and J lost 3; bases outside the gene matches: 8. There are 14 residues in the CDR3. V gene TRBV6-6 combines with J gene TRBJ1-2, with TRBD1 identical over 7 bases. The material sequenced was peripheral blood, taken after pregnancy. This receptor was taken from a female donor with multiple sclerosis, enrolled in a pregnancy study. For the CDR3, the DNA is TGTGCCAGCATCTTAAGGGGGCGCGACTATGGCTACACCTTC. Residues: CASILRGRDYGYTF.